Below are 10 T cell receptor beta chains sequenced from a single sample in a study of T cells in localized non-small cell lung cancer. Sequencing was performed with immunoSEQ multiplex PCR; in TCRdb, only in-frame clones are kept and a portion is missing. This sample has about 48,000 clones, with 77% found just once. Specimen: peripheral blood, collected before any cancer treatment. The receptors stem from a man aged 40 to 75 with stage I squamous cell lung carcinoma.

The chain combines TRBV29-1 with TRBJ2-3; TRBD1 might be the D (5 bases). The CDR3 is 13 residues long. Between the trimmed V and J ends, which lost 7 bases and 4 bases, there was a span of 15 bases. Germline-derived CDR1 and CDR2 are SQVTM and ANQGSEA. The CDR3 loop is CSGRQRSSDTQYF. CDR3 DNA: TGCAGCGGTAGACAGCGCAGTTCAGATACGCAGTATTTT.

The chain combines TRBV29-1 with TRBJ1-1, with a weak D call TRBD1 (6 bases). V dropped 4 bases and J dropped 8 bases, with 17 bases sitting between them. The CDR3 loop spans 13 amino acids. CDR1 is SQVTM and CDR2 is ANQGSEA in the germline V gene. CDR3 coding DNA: TGCAGCGTTGTGAGCGGGGGGCGGCGAGAAGCTTTCTTT. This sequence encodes CSVVSGGRREAFF.

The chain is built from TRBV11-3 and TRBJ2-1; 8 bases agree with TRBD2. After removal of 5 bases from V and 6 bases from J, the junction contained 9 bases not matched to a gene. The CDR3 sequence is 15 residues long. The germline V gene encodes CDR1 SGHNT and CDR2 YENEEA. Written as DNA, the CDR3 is TGTGCCAGCAGCCTCGGCGCGGGGGGAGCCAATGAGCAGTTCTTC. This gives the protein CASSLGAGGANEQFF.

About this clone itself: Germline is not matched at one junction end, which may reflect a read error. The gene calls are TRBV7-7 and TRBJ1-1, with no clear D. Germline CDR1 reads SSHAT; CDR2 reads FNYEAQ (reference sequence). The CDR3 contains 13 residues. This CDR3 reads CASSLNQNTEAFF. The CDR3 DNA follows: TGTGCTAGCAGCTTAAACCAGAACACTGAAGCTTTCTTT. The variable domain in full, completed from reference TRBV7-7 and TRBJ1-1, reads GAGVSQSPRYKVTKRGQDVTLRCDPISSHATLYWYQQALGQGPEFLTYFNYEAQPDKSGLPSDRFSAERPEGSISTLTIQRTEQRDSAMYRCASSLNQNTEAFFGQGTRLTVV.

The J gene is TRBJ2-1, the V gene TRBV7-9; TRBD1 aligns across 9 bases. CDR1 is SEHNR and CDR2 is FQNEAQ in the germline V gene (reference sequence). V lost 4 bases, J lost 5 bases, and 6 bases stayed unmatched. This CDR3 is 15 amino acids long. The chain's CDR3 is CASSSGTGNHNEQFF. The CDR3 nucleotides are TGTGCCAGCAGCTCCGGGACAGGGAACCACAATGAGCAGTTCTTC.

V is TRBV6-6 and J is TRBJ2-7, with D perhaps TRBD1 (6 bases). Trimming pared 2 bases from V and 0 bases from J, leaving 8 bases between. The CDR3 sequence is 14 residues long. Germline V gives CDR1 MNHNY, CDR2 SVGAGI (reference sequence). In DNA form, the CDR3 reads TGTGCCAGCAGTTACAACAGGGCCTCCTACGAGCAGTACTTC. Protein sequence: CASSYNRASYEQYF.

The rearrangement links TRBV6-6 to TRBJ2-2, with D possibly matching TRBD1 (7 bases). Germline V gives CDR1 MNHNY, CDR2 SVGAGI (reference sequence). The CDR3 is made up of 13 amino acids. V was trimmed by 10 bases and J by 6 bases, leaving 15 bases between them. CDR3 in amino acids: CAITTGEAGELFF. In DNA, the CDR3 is TGTGCCATCACAACAGGGGAGGCCGGGGAGCTGTTTTTT.

The CDR3 sequence: CASSPEGQGTVNYGYTF. The DNA for the CDR3 is TGTGCCAGCTCACCAGAGGGGCAGGGGACAGTAAACTATGGCTACACCTTC. The chain uses TRBV18 and TRBJ1-2; 7 nucleotides agree with TRBD1. The CDR3 has 17 residues. Germline V gene sequence: CDR1 KGHSH, CDR2 LQKENI. V trimming: 2 bases; J trimming: 2 bases; junction bases outside the gene matches: 11.

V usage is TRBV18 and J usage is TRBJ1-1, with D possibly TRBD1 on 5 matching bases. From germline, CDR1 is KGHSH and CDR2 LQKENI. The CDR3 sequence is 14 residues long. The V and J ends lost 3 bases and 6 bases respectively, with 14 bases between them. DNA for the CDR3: TGTGCCAGCTCACCCCAGGGAGGTCAGGCTGAAGCTTTCTTT. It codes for CASSPQGGQAEAFF.

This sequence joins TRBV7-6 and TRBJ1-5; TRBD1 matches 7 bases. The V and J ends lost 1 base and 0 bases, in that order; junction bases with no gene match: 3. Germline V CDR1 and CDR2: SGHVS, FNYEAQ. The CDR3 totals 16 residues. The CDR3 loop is CASSLGDSNSNQPQHF. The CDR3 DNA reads TGTGCCAGCAGCTTAGGGGACAGTAATAGCAATCAGCCCCAGCATTTT.